The 25 T cell receptor beta chains reported below all come from one sample, sequenced in a study of metastatic and nonmetastatic thyroid tumors. TCRdb reanalyzed the PCR reads with MiXCR. The profile shows 5,400 or so clones, 30% to 35% of them singletons. No treatment had been given to any patient before thyroid surgery. The sequenced sample was adjacent normal tissue. The receptors derive from a female donor with papillary thyroid cancer or a benign thyroid nodule (not recorded which). Some clones in this sample may be carry-over from other donors' samples.

CDR3 region: CASSFRLAGGPDNTGELFF. The DNA of the CDR3 is TGTGCCAGCAGCTTCCGACTAGCGGGGGGGCCCGATAACACCGGGGAGCTGTTTTTT. The rearrangement uses TRBV5-4 and TRBJ2-2; 14 bases match TRBD2. V dropped 2 bases and J dropped 2; count of bases not matched to a gene: 8. Germline CDR1 reads SGHNT; CDR2 reads YYREEE (reference sequence). The CDR3 totals 19 residues.

This clone was seen more than once but under ten times. One end of the junction is discordant with germline, which a read error may explain. CDR3 sequence: CVSSPYTDTQYF. In nucleotides, the CDR3 is TGTGTCAGCAGCCCGTACACAGATACGCAGTATTTT. The rearrangement uses TRBV7-2 and TRBJ2-3; D gene unclear. The CDR3 runs to 12 residues. Germline V gene sequence: CDR1 SGHTA, CDR2 FQGNSA. The variable domain in full, with the rest retrieved from reference TRBV7-2 and TRBJ2-3, is GAGVSQSPSNKVTEKGKDVELRCDPISGHTALYWYRQSLGQGLEFLIYFQGNSAPDKSGLPSDRFSAERTGGSVSTLTIQRTQQEDSAVYLCVSSPYTDTQYFGPGTRLTVL.

This clone is deemed medium-sized (0.01 to 0.1%). The rearrangement uses TRBV4-1 and TRBJ1-2; D remains unclear. The CDR3 is made up of 15 amino acids. CDR1 is MGHRA and CDR2 is YSYEKL in the germline V gene. Trimming shortened V by 4 bases and J by 6 bases, and 18 bases separated the two germline ends. Written as DNA, the CDR3 is TGCGCCAGCAGCCCTGGACCGACGGCGCTGGATGGCTACACCTTC. Translating it yields CASSPGPTALDGYTF.

The gene calls are TRBV5-1 and TRBJ1-2, with D maybe TRBD1 (6 bases). Per the germline V gene, CDR1 is SGHRS and CDR2 is YFSETQ. CDR3 length: 14 amino acids. V lost 5 bases, J lost 3 bases, and 14 bases lay in between. CDR3 sequence (DNA): TGCGCCAGCAGGATGGGGGGCTGGGACTATGGCTACACCTTC. Translating gives CASRMGGWDYGYTF.

In this sample, this clone turned up a few times. The V gene is TRBV6-1, the J gene TRBJ2-7, with 8 bases identical to TRBD1. The CDR3 is 14 amino acids. Per germline, CDR1 MNHNS and CDR2 SASEGT. Trimming cost V 3 bases and J 5 bases; bases outside gene matches: 6. DNA for the CDR3: TGTGCCAGCAGTGAGACGGACAGGGTCCACGAGCAGTACTTC. Translation: CASSETDRVHEQYF.

The V call is TRBV7-3, the J call TRBJ2-7; the match to TRBD1 covers 8 bases. The CDR3 has 17 amino acids. Germline V CDR1 and CDR2: SGHTA, FQGTGA. V lost 6 bases, J lost 2 bases, and 15 bases stayed unmatched. The DNA for the CDR3 is TGTGCCAGCAGTCCTGACAGGGGCTCGGCGATCCCCTACGAGCAGTACTTC. The encoded protein is CASSPDRGSAIPYEQYF.

This clone ranks as medium-sized. The chain uses TRBV2 and TRBJ1-2, with a tentative D call TRBD1 (5 bases). From germline, CDR1 is SNHLY and CDR2 FYNNEI. The CDR3 has 17 amino acids. The V end was cut by 4 bases, the J end by 4 bases, with 22 bases between. CDR3 amino acids: CASSGAGSLGTRYGYTF. The DNA of the CDR3 is TGTGCCAGCAGTGGAGCGGGGAGCTTAGGGACCCGCTATGGCTACACCTTC.

V and J are TRBV20-1 and TRBJ2-1, with 9 bases lining up with TRBD1. This CDR3 spans 11 amino acids. From germline, CDR1 is DFQATT and CDR2 SNEGSKA (reference sequence). V lost 7 bases and J lost 10; bases outside the gene matches: 5. The CDR3 coding sequence is TGCAGTGTTTTGGACAGGGGCGAGCAGTTCTTC. It encodes CSVLDRGEQFF.

This chain connects TRBV27 to TRBJ2-1, with TRBD1 matching 7 bases. The CDR3 consists of 14 residues. Germline CDR1 is MNHEY and CDR2 is SMNVEV (reference sequence). Trimming cost V 5 bases and J 8 bases; bases outside gene matches: 9. The CDR3, as DNA: TGTGCCAGCAGTCCGATGGACAGGATCTATGAGCAGTTCTTC. Translated: CASSPMDRIYEQFF.

Comment on this clone: As the CDR3 is not closed by the conserved phenylalanine or tryptophan, this likely results from a read error. The chain employs TRBV27 and TRBJ2-7, with a tentative D call TRBD2 (5 bases). The J call could be wrong; TRBJ2-1 is a better fit for the DNA end. The CDR3 is made up of 13 amino acids. CDR1 MNHEY and CDR2 SMNVEV come from the germline V gene (reference sequence). CDR3 nucleotides: TGTGCCAGCGGGTTAGCGTGGACCTACGAGCAGTTCTAC. Protein sequence: CASGLAWTYEQFY.

Remarks on this clone: Other DNA sequences in this sample translate to the same CDR3. The rearrangement uses TRBV3-1 and TRBJ2-1, with a tentative D call TRBD1 (6 bases). Germline loops: CDR1 LGHDT, CDR2 YNNKEL (reference sequence). V was clipped by 4 bases and J by 2 bases, with 12 bases between them. The CDR3 has 15 residues. The CDR3 DNA sequence: TGTGCCAGCAGCCCCTCCAGGGGAGCCTACAATGAGCAGTTCTTC. This translates into CASSPSRGAYNEQFF.

This clone was seen a handful of times. The chain employs TRBV19 and TRBJ1-1; D might be TRBD1 (5 bases). In germline, CDR1 is LNHDA, CDR2 SQIVND (reference sequence). The CDR3 runs 14 residues. The germline V and J ends were trimmed by 6 bases and 4 bases, with 15 bases remaining between them. The CDR3 DNA is TGTGCCAGTAGCACTTATACGGGGGGCACTGAAGCTTTCTTT. Translating it yields CASSTYTGGTEAFF.

There are a few counts of this clone. The CDR3 coding sequence is TGTGCCAGCAGTGTCAGGGTCCCTGAAGCTTTCTTT. It encodes CASSVRVPEAFF. This chain links TRBV2 with TRBJ1-1; possibly TRBD1 for D (5 bases). Germline V gene sequence: CDR1 SNHLY, CDR2 FYNNEI. The CDR3 extends over 12 amino acids. Deletions cut 4 bases from V and 6 bases from J, with 9 bases between.

This clone came up a few times. CDR3 amino acids: CASSLNPAGVNTGELFF. The CDR3 nucleotides are TGTGCCAGCAGTTTAAACCCAGCGGGAGTTAACACCGGGGAGCTGTTTTTT. The gene calls are TRBV12-3 or TRBV12-4 and TRBJ2-2; 8 nucleotides agree with TRBD2. V was pared by 2 bases and J by 2 bases, with 7 bases of the junction left unmatched. The CDR3 covers 17 residues.

The J gene is TRBJ2-1, the V gene TRBV20-1; D gene unclear. Trimming cost V 0 bases and J 3 bases, with 6 bases left between them. In germline, CDR1 is DFQATT, CDR2 SNEGSKA (reference sequence). This CDR3 contains 13 residues. The CDR3 nucleotides are TGCAGTGCTAGAGAGAGGATCTACAATGAGCAGTTCTTC. As protein: CSARERIYNEQFF.

This clone was detected a few times. This chain joins TRBV19 and TRBJ2-7, with 9 positions matching TRBD1. The length of the CDR3 is 14 residues. V dropped 6 bases and J dropped 6; count of bases not matched to a gene: 9. Germline V CDR1 and CDR2: LNHDA, SQIVND (reference sequence). The DNA of the CDR3 is TGTGCCAGTAGGCCGGGACAGGGAATAGGCGAGCAGTACTTC. It encodes CASRPGQGIGEQYF.

This chain joins TRBV6-1 and TRBJ1-1, with D possibly TRBD1 on 5 matching bases. The CDR3 has 17 amino acids. Germline lookup yields CDR1 MNHNS and CDR2 SASEGT. V shed 5 bases and J shed 3 bases, with 22 bases lying between them. CDR3 sequence reads: CASSLLNGAFEHTEAFF. The DNA of the CDR3 is TGTGCCAGCAGTCTCCTTAACGGGGCATTTGAGCACACTGAAGCTTTCTTT.

A few counts support this clone. Germline and junction disagree at one end, which may indicate a read error. This chain links TRBV6-1 with TRBJ2-7; a weak D match, TRBD2 (5 bases). Germline lookup yields CDR1 MNHNS and CDR2 SASEGT. This CDR3 has 15 amino acids. The CDR3 bases are TGTGCCAGCAGTGAACGGGATCCTAGAGGCCCCGAGCGGTACTTC. It is translated as CASSERDPRGPERYF.

The chain is built from TRBV7-2 and TRBJ2-3, with 7 bases matching TRBD2. The CDR3 loop spans 14 amino acids. V trimming: 5 bases; J trimming: 5 bases; junction bases outside the gene matches: 7. Germline CDR1 reads SGHTA; CDR2 reads FQGNSA. The CDR3: CASSPWSGKDTQYF. In DNA form, the CDR3 reads TGTGCCAGCAGCCCGTGGAGCGGGAAAGATACGCAGTATTTT.

The gene calls are TRBV28 and TRBJ2-1; 8 bases agree with TRBD2. Germline-derived CDR1 and CDR2 are MDHEN and SYDVKM. The CDR3 runs to 19 residues. V lost 7 bases, J lost 8 bases, and 25 bases stayed unmatched. The CDR3 bases are TGTGCCAGCATCCATGGGGGCGGGAGGCGGATGGCTGAATACGATGAGCAGTTCTTC. It specifies CASIHGGGRRMAEYDEQFF.

This clone rates as large. The rearrangement links TRBV11-2 to TRBJ2-7; D is ambiguous. Germline values: CDR1 SGHAT, CDR2 FQNNGV. The CDR3 has 14 residues. The V gene lost 1 base and the J gene lost 3 bases, with 10 bases spanning the gap. The CDR3 region is CASSLGSIYYEQYF. CDR3 nucleotide sequence: TGTGCCAGCAGCTTAGGGTCTATCTACTACGAGCAGTACTTC.

The rearrangement joins TRBV27 to TRBJ2-3; 13 nucleotides agree with TRBD2. After removal of 8 bases from V and 6 bases from J, the junction contained 11 bases not matched to a gene. Germline V gives CDR1 MNHEY, CDR2 SMNVEV (reference sequence). The CDR3 has 16 amino acids. The CDR3 sequence is CASGSRTSGSGDTQYF. The CDR3 DNA is TGTGCCAGCGGCTCACGGACTAGCGGGAGTGGGGATACGCAGTATTTT.

This clone was seen a few times. J is TRBJ2-7 and V is TRBV2; no reliable D call. V was cut by 4 bases and J by 3 bases, with 10 bases left in between. The CDR3 runs to 13 residues. The germline CDR1 and CDR2 sequences are SNHLY and FYNNEI. The CDR3 is CASSAGQNYEQYF. CDR3 DNA: TGTGCCAGCAGTGCAGGTCAGAACTACGAGCAGTACTTC.

This clone has just a few counts. This chain joins TRBV12-3 or TRBV12-4 and TRBJ1-1; TRBD1 might be the D (6 bases). V was clipped by 4 bases and J by 5 bases, with 14 bases between them. The CDR3 is made up of 14 amino acids. The CDR3 DNA is TGTGCCAGCAGTTCGCGGGACAAGAAAACTGAAGCTTTCTTT. It codes for CASSSRDKKTEAFF.

This rearrangement joins TRBV24-1 to TRBJ2-1; TRBD2 matches 7 bases. Trimming at V came to 11 bases and at J to 5 bases, leaving 11 bases not matched to a gene. Germline CDR1 is KGHDR and CDR2 is SFDVKD. The CDR3 is made up of 14 amino acids. CDR3 sequence: CAIRGGSKDNEQFF. CDR3 DNA: TGTGCCATCAGAGGCGGGAGTAAGGACAATGAGCAGTTCTTC.